The entry below describes one T cell receptor (beta chain). Its antigen is still unknown. Compared with germline, one end of the junction differs, possibly owing to a read error. A mixed TRB-A/B primer pool amplified rearranged TRB by multiplex touch-down PCR. TCRdb independently ran MiXCR on the multiplex PCR reads; one entry per CDR3 protein. This table holds 1,500 to 2,000 distinct CDR3 sequences, roughly 31% found once. The data were obtained in a study of T cell repertoires in aging, cancer and after chemotherapy. For the study at large: The whole study produced a dataset of millions of TCR reads. General study findings and limits: Untreated cancer patients had significantly lower blood TCR diversity than age-matched healthy donors.

Amplification of TCR beta used genomic DNA extracted from peripheral blood. The material sequenced was blood. This sequence was found in a human donor with a solid tumor.

This CDR3 reads CASSLGARGQQETQYF. The CDR3 nucleotides read TGCGCCAGCAGTTTGGGGGCCCGGGGGCAGCAAGAGACCCAGTACTTC. The chain carries TRBV5-1 and TRBJ2-5; D possibly uses TRBD1 or TRBD2 (6 bases each). Looked up from germline, CDR1 is SGHRS and CDR2 is YFSETQ. The CDR3 has 16 amino acids. The entire variable domain, with the rest obtained from reference TRBV5-1 and TRBJ2-5, is as follows: KAGVTQTPRYLIKTRGQQVTLSCSPISGHRSVSWYQQTPGQGLQFLFEYFSETQRNKGNFPGRFSGRQFSNSRSEMNVSTLELGDSALYLCASSLGARGQQETQYFGPGTRLLVL.